This T cell receptor beta chain came from a study of shared T cell receptors in the human thymus. Germline lookup yields CDR1 SGHAT and CDR2 FQNNGV. V lost 6 bases and J lost 3, with 23 bases in between. CDR3 length equals 17 residues. Generated by immunoSEQ multiplex PCR, the TCRdb table keeps only in-frame clones and is missing some. The repertoire holds 650,000 to 950,000 clones, with around 85% as singletons. The same specimen was also included in a second study, on human thymus T cells. That work adds: Donation was from healthy Finnish infants who were having corrective surgery that addressed congenital heart defects. Thymic tissue was derived from resections collected during corrective heart surgery. Use of V and J genes seemed skewed within the thymic and blood repertoires. Thymic repertoires of unrelated individuals were reported in related research to overlap highly.

V and J are TRBV11-2 and TRBJ1-1; D is undetermined. Sequenced: thymocytes. The clonotype was recovered from a girl under three years old with a congenital heart defect. The CDR3 DNA follows: TGTGCCAGCAGTCCCCGTCGGGATCCTCGTTTGGACACTGAAGCTTTCTTT. Protein: CASSPRRDPRLDTEAFF.